This T cell receptor beta chain was observed in a study of Graves' ophthalmopathy and Graves' hyperthyroidism. Study results and caveats: Blood also carried most expanded thyroid clonotypes exceeding 0.001 frequency.

This clonotype rates as medium-sized (0.01 to 0.1%). What it recognizes is unknown. RNA transcripts served as template for amplifying TCR beta CDR3 sequences. The library came from an HTBI-primed first-round RT-PCR and a second-round multiplex PCR. Each CDR3 protein gets one entry after TCRdb re-called the multiplex PCR reads with MiXCR. Of over 15,000 distinct CDR3 sequences in the sample, 46% were seen once. The clonotype was recovered from a woman in her forties with stable Graves' hyperthyroidism. Sequencing was performed on peripheral blood.

CDR3 coding DNA: TGTGCCAGCAGTCCCGGGGGGTTGGAGACCCAGTACTTC. Protein product: CASSPGGLETQYF. The chain joins TRBV7-9 to TRBJ2-5, with TRBD2 matching 7 bases. Looked up from germline, CDR1 is SEHNR and CDR2 is FQNEAQ (reference sequence). The CDR3 consists of 13 residues. With 6 bases clipped from V and 5 bases from J, the junction kept 6 bases outside the gene matches. The full variable domain, completed using reference TRBV7-9 and TRBJ2-5, is DTGVSQNPRHKITKRGQNVTFRCDPISEHNRLYWYRQTLGQGPEFLTYFQNEAQLEKSRLLSDRFSAERPKGSFSTLEIQRTEQGDSAMYLCASSPGGLETQYFGPGTRLLVL.